The TCR beta chain described here comes from a study of cytomegalovirus exposure and HLA in healthy donors. To note about this clone: Its antigen is as yet unknown.

The V gene end was trimmed by 8 bases and the J gene end by 5 bases; junction bases not matched to a gene: 9. The V gene's germline CDR1 is MNHEY and CDR2 SVGAGI. There are 14 residues in the CDR3. PCR primers comprised 60 Vbeta and 13 Jbeta primers. Profiled with immunoSEQ multiplex PCR; TCRdb holds only in-frame clones, not every one. The sample shows some 150,000 clones, over 60% of them seen only once. Findings and limits, study-wide: The analysis excluded some indistinguishable V segments, including TRBV6-2 and TRBV6-3.

The source is a man aged 40-55 years in good health and CMV-seronegative. V is TRBV6-5 and J is TRBJ2-5; 9 bases agree with TRBD2. Source material: PBMCs. The CDR3 DNA is TGTGCCAGCGGTCGCGGGGGGGCCGGGGAGACCCAGTACTTC. As protein: CASGRGGAGETQYF.